The present entry profiles one T cell receptor beta chain with its context. Antigen specificity is unknown. The time point denotes: neoterminal ileum biopsy at postoperative endoscopy, about 6 months after surgery. The data were taken from a study of T cell repertoires in ileal Crohn's disease. Whole-study context: Thiopurines (around 10) or anti-TNF agents (around 17) were given postoperatively to about half. The M6 sample came from neoterminal ileum during colonoscopy after surgery. Points from the study as a whole: The median delay to postoperative endoscopy was under nine months. Mucosal expansions were suggested to be mainly CD8 T cells.

Per the germline V gene, CDR1 is SGHRS and CDR2 is YFSETQ. V shed 7 bases and J shed 4 bases, with 17 bases lying between them. This CDR3 comprises 14 residues. The data were produced by immunoSEQ multiplex PCR, yet TCRdb's version contains in-frame clones alone and is incomplete. Here the sample spans more than 50,000 clones, about 89% being singletons. V gene TRBV5-1 combines with J gene TRBJ1-2, with D perhaps TRBD1 (5 bases). This clonotype was sampled from an adult with Crohn's disease. What was sequenced was ileal tissue. CDR3 sequence: CASRLGTEFYGYTF. In DNA, the CDR3 is TGCGCCAGCCGACTAGGGACGGAGTTCTATGGCTACACCTTC.